A single sample gave rise to the 18 T cell receptor beta chains below, sequenced in a study of shared clonotypes between healthy human individuals. The method was immunoSEQ multiplex PCR; TCRdb's version includes in-frame clones alone and lacks a portion of them. The sample comprises under 2,500,000 clones, 90% to 96% of which are singletons, and about 0.13% rests with the top ten. Sequencing was done on a sample of naive CD4+ T cells sorted from blood. Subset: CD45RA+ positively selected. The receptors here all came from a man aged 18 to 30 in good health.

V gene TRBV28 combines with J gene TRBJ1-5; D possibly corresponds to TRBD1 (5 bases). The V end lost 4 bases, the J end lost 6 bases, and 13 bases lay between the germline ends. The CDR3 totals 14 residues. CDR1 and CDR2 from the germline V gene are MDHEN and SYDVKM. The CDR3 loop is CASSWPWRGQPQHF. The DNA of the CDR3 is TGTGCCAGCAGTTGGCCGTGGAGGGGTCAGCCCCAGCATTTT.

The CDR3 coding sequence is TGTGCCAGCAGGCAGGCTCAAGAGACCCAGTACTTC. Protein sequence: CASRQAQETQYF. The rearrangement uses TRBV2 and TRBJ2-5; D is unclear. V was shortened by 6 bases and J by 2 bases, with 7 bases between the two germline ends. The germline V gene has CDR1 SNHLY and CDR2 FYNNEI. The CDR3 consists of 12 residues.

This chain joins TRBV5-1 and TRBJ2-3, with 9 bases matching TRBD1. This CDR3 comprises 14 residues. V gave up 3 bases and J gave up 4 bases; unmatched junction bases: 3. Looked up from germline, CDR1 is SGHRS and CDR2 is YFSETQ. CDR3 residues: CASSSGTGPDTQYF. CDR3 in DNA: TGCGCCAGCAGCTCGGGGACAGGGCCAGATACGCAGTATTTT.

The rearrangement joins TRBV7-2 to TRBJ1-2; D not certain. CDR1 and CDR2 from the germline V gene are SGHTA and FQGNSA. The V end was cut by 1 base, the J end by 4 bases, with 10 bases between. The CDR3 consists of 14 residues. The CDR3, as DNA: TGTGCCAGCAGCTTAGTACGGGGTACCTATGGCTACACCTTC. It codes for CASSLVRGTYGYTF.

The chain combines TRBV7-2 with TRBJ1-4; TRBD1 might be the D (5 bases). From germline, CDR1 is SGHTA and CDR2 FQGNSA. V was pared by 0 bases and J by 8 bases, with 16 bases between. The CDR3 extends over 16 amino acids. The chain's CDR3 is CASSLAMGRAIEKLFF. The CDR3 DNA reads as TGTGCCAGCAGCTTAGCAATGGGCAGGGCCATCGAAAAACTGTTTTTT.

This chain connects TRBV19 to TRBJ2-7; D ambiguous. Trimming shortened V by 3 bases and J by 3 bases, and 12 bases separated the two germline ends. Germline CDR1 and CDR2: LNHDA and SQIVND (reference sequence). This CDR3 has 14 residues. Here the CDR3 reads CASSMGRSNYEQYF. The CDR3 nucleotides read TGTGCCAGTAGTATGGGCCGTAGCAACTACGAGCAGTACTTC.

V and J are TRBV27 and TRBJ2-1, with 8 bases identical to TRBD1. The CDR3 has 15 amino acids. J lost 2 bases, V lost 6 bases, and 6 bases had no gene match. Germline CDR1 is MNHEY and CDR2 is SMNVEV (reference sequence). The CDR3 protein is CASRLGQGTYNEQFF. CDR3 nucleotide sequence: TGTGCCAGCAGGCTAGGACAGGGCACCTACAATGAGCAGTTCTTC.

A remark on this clone: The sample has other DNA sequences that encode this CDR3 too. This CDR3 reads CAWSVGDTQYF. CDR3 coding DNA: TGTGCCTGGAGTGTGGGCGATACGCAGTATTTT. This chain links TRBV30 with TRBJ2-3, with unresolved D. V gave up 0 bases and J gave up 6 bases, with 4 bases separating them. The CDR3 is 11 residues long. Per germline, CDR1 GTSNPN and CDR2 SVGIG (reference sequence).

With respect to this clone: Other DNA sequences from this sample encode an identical CDR3 as well. J is TRBJ1-6 and V is TRBV30; TRBD1 matches 8 bases. The J segment lost 6 bases and the V segment lost 3 bases, leaving 1 base of the junction unmatched. CDR3 length: 13 residues. Germline CDR1 is GTSNPN and CDR2 is SVGIG (reference sequence). In DNA, the CDR3 is TGTGCCTGGAGCGGACAGGGTAATTCACCCCTCCACTTT. Translation gives CAWSGQGNSPLHF.

The rearrangement joins TRBV7-2 to TRBJ2-2; D might be TRBD1 or TRBD2, each matching 5 bases. The germline V and J ends were trimmed by 0 bases and 5 bases, with 13 bases remaining between them. Germline V gives CDR1 SGHTA, CDR2 FQGNSA. This CDR3 is 16 amino acids long. The CDR3 spells CASSLALGVGTGELFF. CDR3 DNA: TGTGCCAGCAGCTTAGCGCTGGGGGTAGGGACCGGGGAGCTGTTTTTT.

V is TRBV5-8 and J is TRBJ1-5; D might be TRBD1 (6 bases). The germline V and J ends were trimmed by 3 bases and 3 bases, with 19 bases remaining between them. This CDR3 is 17 amino acids long. The V gene's germline CDR1 is SGHTS and CDR2 YDEGEE. The CDR3 region is CASSSGSDSLPNQPQHF. The DNA of the CDR3 is TGTGCCAGCAGCTCGGGTTCGGACAGTTTACCCAATCAGCCCCAGCATTTT.

To note about this clone: Other DNA sequences from this sample encode an identical CDR3 as well. This rearrangement joins TRBV11-2 to TRBJ1-3; D is undetermined. There are 13 residues in the CDR3. Germline CDR1 and CDR2: SGHAT and FQNNGV. V was clipped by 2 bases and J by 0 bases, with 2 bases between them. The CDR3 bases are TGTGCCAGCAGCTTAAGCTCTGGAAACACCATATATTTT. It codes for CASSLSSGNTIYF.

This clone was observed a few times. This chain uses TRBV10-3 with TRBJ1-6; D remains unclear. The ends were cut back, 3 bases at V and 6 bases at J, with 0 bases in the middle. The germline V gene encodes CDR1 ENHRY and CDR2 SYGVKD. The CDR3 consists of 11 residues. Written as DNA, the CDR3 is TGTGCCATCAGTGATAATTCACCCCTCCACTTT. It specifies CAISDNSPLHF.

This clone was recorded once. This chain links TRBV6-5 with TRBJ1-6; D remains unclear. Germline CDR1 and CDR2: MNHEY and SVGAGI. V lost 7 bases and J 6 bases, leaving 16 bases between the germline ends. The CDR3 is 15 amino acids. The CDR3 DNA reads as TGTGCCAGCAAAGATTCAGGAGCCGCTAATTCACCCCTCCACTTT. Translated, it gives CASKDSGAANSPLHF.

V is TRBV11-2 and J is TRBJ2-7; possibly TRBD2 for D (5 bases). This CDR3 has 12 amino acids. V was clipped by 1 base and J by 9 bases, with 10 bases between them. The germline V gene has CDR1 SGHAT and CDR2 FQNNGV. For the CDR3, the DNA is TGTGCCAGCAGCTTAGTTCTGGGAGCGCAGTACTTC. This gives the protein CASSLVLGAQYF.

This clone was found once. The chain couples TRBV6-1 to TRBJ1-2; D is perhaps TRBD1 (6 bases). Germline V gene sequence: CDR1 MNHNS, CDR2 SASEGT. CDR3 size: 15 residues. V was shortened by 11 bases and J by 0 bases, with 19 bases between the two germline ends. CDR3 protein: CAGRNPDSANYGYTF. CDR3 in DNA: TGTGCCGGCCGAAACCCGGACAGCGCTAACTATGGCTACACCTTC.

The rearrangement uses TRBV7-9 and TRBJ2-5; the match to TRBD1 covers 12 bases. Germline CDR1 is SEHNR and CDR2 is FQNEAQ (reference sequence). This CDR3 region has 16 residues. After removal of 1 base from V and 6 bases from J, the junction contained 6 bases not matched to a gene. DNA for the CDR3: TGTGCCAGCAGCTTAGATCCCGGGACAGGGGGCAAGACCCAGTACTTC. Its protein product is CASSLDPGTGGKTQYF.

This chain connects TRBV5-6 to TRBJ1-6, with D possibly being TRBD1 (5 bases). The V end was cut by 4 bases, the J end by 4 bases, with 12 bases between. Germline CDR1 SGHDT, CDR2 YYEEEE. The CDR3 runs to 15 residues. CDR3 in amino acids: CASSTGTGYNSPLHF. The CDR3 DNA sequence: TGTGCCAGCAGCACTGGGACGGGATATAATTCACCCCTCCACTTT.